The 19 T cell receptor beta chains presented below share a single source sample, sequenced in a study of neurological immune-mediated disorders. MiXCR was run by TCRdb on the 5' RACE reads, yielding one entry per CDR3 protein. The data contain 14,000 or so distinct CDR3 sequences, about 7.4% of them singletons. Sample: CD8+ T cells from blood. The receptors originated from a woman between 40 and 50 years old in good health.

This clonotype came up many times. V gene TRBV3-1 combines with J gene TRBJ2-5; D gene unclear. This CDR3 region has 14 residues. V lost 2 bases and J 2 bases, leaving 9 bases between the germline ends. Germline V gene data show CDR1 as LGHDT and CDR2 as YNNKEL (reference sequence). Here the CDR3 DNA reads TGTGCCAGCAGCCAACGGACGAGACAAGAGACCCAGTACTTC. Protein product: CASSQRTRQETQYF.

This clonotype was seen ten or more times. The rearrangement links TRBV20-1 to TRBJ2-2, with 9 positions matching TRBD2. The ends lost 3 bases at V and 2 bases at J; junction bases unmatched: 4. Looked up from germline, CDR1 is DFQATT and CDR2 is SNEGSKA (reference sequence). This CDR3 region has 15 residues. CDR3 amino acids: CSARRGGGNTGELFF. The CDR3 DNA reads TGCAGTGCTAGGCGGGGGGGGGGTAACACCGGGGAGCTGTTTTTT.

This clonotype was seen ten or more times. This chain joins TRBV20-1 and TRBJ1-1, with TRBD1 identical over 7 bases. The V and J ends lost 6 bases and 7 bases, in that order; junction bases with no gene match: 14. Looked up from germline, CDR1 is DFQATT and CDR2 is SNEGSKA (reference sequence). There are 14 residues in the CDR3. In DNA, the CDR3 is TGCAGTGCCAGTTTTGAGGGGGCCTCGAGTGAAGCTTTCTTT. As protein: CSASFEGASSEAFF.

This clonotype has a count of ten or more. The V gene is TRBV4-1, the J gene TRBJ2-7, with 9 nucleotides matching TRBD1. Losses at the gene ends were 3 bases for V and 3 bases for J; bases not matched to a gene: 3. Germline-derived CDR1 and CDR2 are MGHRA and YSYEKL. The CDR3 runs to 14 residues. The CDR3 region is CASSHRDRVYEQYF. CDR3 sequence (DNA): TGCGCCAGCAGCCACCGGGACAGGGTCTACGAGCAGTACTTC.

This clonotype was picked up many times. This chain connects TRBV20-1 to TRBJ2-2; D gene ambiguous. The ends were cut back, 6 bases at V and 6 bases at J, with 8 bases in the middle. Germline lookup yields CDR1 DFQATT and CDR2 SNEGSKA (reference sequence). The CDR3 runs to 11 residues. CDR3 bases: TGCAGTGCACAGTATGCCGGGGAGCTGTTTTTT. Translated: CSAQYAGELFF.

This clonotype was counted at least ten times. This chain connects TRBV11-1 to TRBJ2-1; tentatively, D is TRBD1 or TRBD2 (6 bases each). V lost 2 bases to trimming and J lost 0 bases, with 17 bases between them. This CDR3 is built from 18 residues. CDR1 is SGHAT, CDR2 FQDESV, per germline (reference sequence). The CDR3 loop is CASSLWGATGSSYNEQFF. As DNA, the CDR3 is TGTGCCAGCAGCTTATGGGGGGCCACGGGGAGCTCCTACAATGAGCAGTTCTTC.

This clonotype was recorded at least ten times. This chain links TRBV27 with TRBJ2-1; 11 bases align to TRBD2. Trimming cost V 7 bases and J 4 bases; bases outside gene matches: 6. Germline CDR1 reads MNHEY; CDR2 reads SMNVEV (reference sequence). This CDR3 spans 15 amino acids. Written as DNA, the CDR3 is TGTGCCAGCAAACTCGGGACTAGCGGTTACAATGAGCAGTTCTTC. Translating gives CASKLGTSGYNEQFF.

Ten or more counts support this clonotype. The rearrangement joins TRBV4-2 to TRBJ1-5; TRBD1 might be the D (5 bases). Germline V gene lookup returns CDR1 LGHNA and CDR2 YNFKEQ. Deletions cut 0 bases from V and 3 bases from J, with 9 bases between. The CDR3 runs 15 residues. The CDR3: CASSQDGGLNQPQHF. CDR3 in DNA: TGTGCCAGCAGCCAAGACGGGGGACTCAATCAGCCCCAGCATTTT.

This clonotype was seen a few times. CDR3 amino acids: CASSLSNSGSYEQFF. The CDR3, as DNA: TGTGCCAGCAGTTTATCCAACAGCGGGAGCTATGAGCAGTTCTTC. This chain uses TRBV27 with TRBJ2-1; 8 nucleotides agree with TRBD2. Germline CDR1 MNHEY, CDR2 SMNVEV (reference sequence). J was trimmed by 8 bases and V by 0 bases; bases with no gene match: 6. CDR3 size: 15 residues.

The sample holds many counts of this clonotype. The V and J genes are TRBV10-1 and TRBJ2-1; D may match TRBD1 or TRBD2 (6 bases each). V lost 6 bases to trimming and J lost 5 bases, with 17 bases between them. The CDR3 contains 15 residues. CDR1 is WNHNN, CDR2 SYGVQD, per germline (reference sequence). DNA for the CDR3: TGCGCCAGCAGCAAGACAGGAGGGGCGAACAATGAGCAGTTCTTC. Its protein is CASSKTGGANNEQFF.

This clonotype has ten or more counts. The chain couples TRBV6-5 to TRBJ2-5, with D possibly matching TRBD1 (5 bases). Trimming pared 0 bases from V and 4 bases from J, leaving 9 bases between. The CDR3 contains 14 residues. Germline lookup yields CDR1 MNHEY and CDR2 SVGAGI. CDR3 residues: CASSYSKGAETQYF. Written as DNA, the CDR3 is TGTGCCAGCAGTTACTCGAAAGGGGCAGAGACCCAGTACTTC.

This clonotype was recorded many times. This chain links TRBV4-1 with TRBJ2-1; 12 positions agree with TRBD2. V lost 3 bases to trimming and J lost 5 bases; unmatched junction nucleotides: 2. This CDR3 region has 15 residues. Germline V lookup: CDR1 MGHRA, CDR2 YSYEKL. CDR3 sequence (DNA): TGCGCCAGCAGCCACCGACTAGCGGGGGACAATGAGCAGTTCTTC. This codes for CASSHRLAGDNEQFF.

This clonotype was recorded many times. In nucleotides, the CDR3 is TGTGCCAGCAGTTTTGCGGGACGGGGTTACAATGAGCAGTTCTTC. Its translation is CASSFAGRGYNEQFF. This sequence joins TRBV12-3 or TRBV12-4 and TRBJ2-1, with a possible D match to TRBD2 (6 bases). The CDR3 has 15 amino acids. V shed 3 bases and J shed 4 bases, with 13 bases lying between them.

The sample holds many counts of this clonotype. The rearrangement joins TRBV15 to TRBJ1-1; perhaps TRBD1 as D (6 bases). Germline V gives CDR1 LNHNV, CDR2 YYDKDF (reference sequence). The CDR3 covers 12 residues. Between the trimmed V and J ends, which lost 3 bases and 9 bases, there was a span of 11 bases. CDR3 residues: CATSSTGQQAFF. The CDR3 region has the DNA TGTGCCACCAGCAGTACGGGACAACAAGCTTTCTTT.

The CDR3 is CSGVLAGEHEQYF. CDR3 in DNA: TGCAGCGGGGTACTAGCGGGAGAGCACGAGCAGTACTTC. This rearrangement joins TRBV29-1 to TRBJ2-7, with 11 bases that match TRBD2. Germline CDR1 SQVTM, CDR2 ANQGSEA. The CDR3 extends over 13 amino acids. The V segment lost 7 bases and the J segment 5 bases; nucleotides outside the gene matches: 7.

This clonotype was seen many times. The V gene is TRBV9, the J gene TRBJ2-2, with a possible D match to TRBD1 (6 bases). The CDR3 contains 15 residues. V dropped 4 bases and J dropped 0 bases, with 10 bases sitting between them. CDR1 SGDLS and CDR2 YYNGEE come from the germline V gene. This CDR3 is CASSPGTSNTGELFF. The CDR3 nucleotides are TGTGCCAGCAGCCCCGGGACATCGAACACCGGGGAGCTGTTTTTT.

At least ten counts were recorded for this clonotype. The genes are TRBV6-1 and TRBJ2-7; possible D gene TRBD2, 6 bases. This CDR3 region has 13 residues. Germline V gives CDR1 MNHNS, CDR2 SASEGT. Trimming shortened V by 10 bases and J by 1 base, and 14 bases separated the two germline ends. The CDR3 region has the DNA TGTGCCATACTAACGGGACTTTCCTACGAGCAGTACTTC. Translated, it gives CAILTGLSYEQYF.

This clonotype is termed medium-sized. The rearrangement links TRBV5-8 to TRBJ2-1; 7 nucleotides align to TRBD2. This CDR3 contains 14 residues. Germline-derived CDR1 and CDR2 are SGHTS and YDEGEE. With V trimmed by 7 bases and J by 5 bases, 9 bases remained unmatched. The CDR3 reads CASRGGSVHNEQFF. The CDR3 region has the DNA TGTGCCAGCCGCGGGGGTAGCGTCCACAATGAGCAGTTCTTC.

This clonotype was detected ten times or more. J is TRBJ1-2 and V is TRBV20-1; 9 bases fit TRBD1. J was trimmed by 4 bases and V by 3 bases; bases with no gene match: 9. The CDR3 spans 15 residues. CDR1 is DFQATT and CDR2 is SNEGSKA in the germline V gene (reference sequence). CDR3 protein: CSASGGTGIFYGYTF. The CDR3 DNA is TGCAGTGCTAGTGGGGGGACAGGGATCTTCTATGGCTACACCTTC.